Following are 10 T cell receptor beta chains from one sample sequenced in a study of T cell responses to AZD1222 COVID-19 vaccine. The repertoire was sequenced with immunoSEQ multiplex PCR; TCRdb's copy has only in-frame clones and lacks some. Seen here are approximately 140,000 clones, approximately 92% observed once, and the top ten hold approximately 3.4%. The sequencing used peripheral blood, collected 28 days after the second AZD1222 dose. Every receptor here comes from an adult who received the AZD1222 COVID-19 vaccine.

The CDR3 DNA reads TGTGCCAGCAGTATCGCGGGGGCGGACAATCAGCCCCAGCATTTT. Translation gives CASSIAGADNQPQHF. The chain couples TRBV7-9 to TRBJ1-5; D possibly corresponds to TRBD1 (6 bases). The CDR3 contains 15 residues. V lost 6 bases, J lost 3 bases, and 15 bases lay in between. Germline V gene lookup returns CDR1 SEHNR and CDR2 FQNEAQ (reference sequence).

With respect to this clone: Other DNA sequences in the sample encode the same CDR3. The chain is built from TRBV3-1 (or the pseudogene TRBV3-2) and TRBJ1-1; D remains ambiguous. V shed 6 bases and J shed 1 base, with 9 bases lying between them. This CDR3 is built from 13 residues. Germline values: CDR1 LGHDT, CDR2 YNNKEL (reference sequence). CDR3 amino acids: CASSRTENTEAFF. CDR3 nucleotides: TGTGCCAGCAGTCGAACAGAGAACACTGAAGCTTTCTTT.

This CDR3 is CASSQAMDQIPYTAGELFF. CDR3 sequence (DNA): TGTGCCAGCAGCCAAGCCATGGACCAGATACCCTACACCGCCGGGGAGCTGTTTTTT. The V and J genes are TRBV3-1 (or the pseudogene TRBV3-2) and TRBJ2-2; D is ambiguous. Germline CDR1 reads LGHDT; CDR2 reads YNNKEL (reference sequence). The CDR3 length is 19 residues. Trimming took 1 base from V and 6 from J, leaving 24 bases between them.

J is TRBJ2-1 and V is TRBV21-1; TRBD1, the table's D call, was not compared with the DNA. TRBV21-1 is a pseudogene locus. The CDR3 has 12 amino acids. CDR3 sequence: CASSPQVHEQFF. CDR3 nucleotides: TGTGCCAGCAGCCCACAAGTCCATGAGCAGTTCTTC.

This clone showed up just once. CDR3 sequence: CASSYRQGAKIFEQYF. CDR3 coding DNA: TGCGCCAGCAGCTATAGGCAGGGGGCGAAGATTTTCGAGCAGTACTTC. The J gene is TRBJ2-7, the V gene TRBV5-1; 8 positions match TRBD1. This CDR3 is built from 16 residues. Germline V lookup: CDR1 SGHRS, CDR2 YFSETQ. With V trimmed by 3 bases and J by 6 bases, 14 bases remained unmatched. The full variable domain, with the rest looked up from reference TRBV5-1 and TRBJ2-7, is KAGVTQTPRYLIKTRGQQVTLSCSPISGHRSVSWYQQTPGQGLQFLFEYFSETQRNKGNFPGRFSGRQFSNSRSEMNVSTLELGDSALYLCASSYRQGAKIFEQYFGPGTRLTVT.

J is TRBJ1-2 and V is TRBV28; TRBD1 is a possible D gene (6 bases). Per the germline V gene, CDR1 is MDHEN and CDR2 is SYDVKM. The CDR3 extends over 15 amino acids. V was trimmed by 8 bases and J by 1 base, leaving 17 bases between them. In DNA form, the CDR3 reads TGTGCCAGCTTAGGGGGGACCCGGCATAACTATGGCTACACCTTC. It codes for CASLGGTRHNYGYTF.

CDR3 residues: CASSILGLRRSYNEQFF. CDR3 sequence (DNA): TGTGCCAGTAGTATTTTGGGCCTCCGGCGATCCTACAATGAGCAGTTCTTC. The chain recombines TRBV19 with TRBJ2-1; unclear D gene. Trimming removed 3 bases at V and 1 base at J, with 16 bases between. Germline V gene data show CDR1 as LNHDA and CDR2 as SQIVND (reference sequence). The CDR3 sequence is 17 residues long. The complete variable domain, with remaining parts taken from reference TRBV19 and TRBJ2-1, reads DGGITQSPKYLFRKEGQNVTLSCEQNLNHDAMYWYRQDPGQGLRLIYYSQIVNDFQKGDIAEGYSVSREKKESFPLTVTSAQKNPTAFYLCASSILGLRRSYNEQFFGPGTRLTVL.

The chain recombines TRBV7-9 with TRBJ1-1; D possibly corresponds to TRBD1 (6 bases). CDR3 length: 14 residues. The V end lost 2 bases, the J end lost 4 bases, and 11 bases lay between the germline ends. The germline V gene has CDR1 SEHNR and CDR2 FQNEAQ (reference sequence). The CDR3 nucleotides are TGTGCCAGCAGCTTACAGGGGACGAGCACTGAAGCTTTCTTT. This encodes CASSLQGTSTEAFF.

V gene TRBV24-1 combines with J gene TRBJ1-1; D is ambiguous. Germline V lookup: CDR1 KGHDR, CDR2 SFDVKD. The V end was cut by 5 bases, the J end by 0 bases, with 3 bases between. The CDR3 runs 12 residues. The DNA of the CDR3 is TGTGCCACCAGTGGACTGAACACTGAAGCTTTCTTT. It encodes CATSGLNTEAFF.

The gene calls are TRBV5-1 and TRBJ2-2; 8 positions match TRBD2. Germline values: CDR1 SGHRS, CDR2 YFSETQ. V gave up 3 bases and J gave up 3 bases; unmatched junction bases: 7. This CDR3 has 16 amino acids. The CDR3 spells CASSSEPSGHTGELFF. The CDR3 bases are TGCGCCAGCAGCTCGGAACCTAGCGGGCACACCGGGGAGCTGTTTTTT. The full variable domain, with the rest looked up from reference TRBV5-1 and TRBJ2-2, is KAGVTQTPRYLIKTRGQQVTLSCSPISGHRSVSWYQQTPGQGLQFLFEYFSETQRNKGNFPGRFSGRQFSNSRSEMNVSTLELGDSALYLCASSSEPSGHTGELFFGEGSRLTVL.